These 21 T cell receptor beta chains originate from one sample sequenced in a study of blood T cell repertoires in COVID-19. Profiled with immunoSEQ multiplex PCR; TCRdb holds only in-frame clones, not every one. Of some 97,000 clones listed, around four fifths are singletons. The sequencing input was peripheral blood. The source of these receptors is a man between 50 and 59 years old with active or convalescent COVID-19.

Note on this clone: Other DNA sequences from this sample encode an identical CDR3 as well. The rearrangement uses TRBV30 and TRBJ2-2; possible D gene TRBD2, 6 bases. Trimming stripped 3 bases from V and 2 bases from J, with 10 bases between. The CDR3 has 14 amino acids. Germline assignment: CDR1 GTSNPN and CDR2 SVGIG (reference sequence). CDR3 amino acids: CAWRAGPNTGELFF. The CDR3, as DNA: TGTGCCTGGAGGGCGGGGCCAAACACCGGGGAGCTGTTTTTT.

The gene calls are TRBV2 and TRBJ1-4; 7 nucleotides align to TRBD1. The CDR3 is 13 amino acids. The germline V gene has CDR1 SNHLY and CDR2 FYNNEI. J was trimmed by 8 bases and V by 4 bases; bases with no gene match: 4. In DNA form, the CDR3 reads TGTGCCAGCAGTGGGGACAGTGGAGAAAAACTGTTTTTT. It specifies CASSGDSGEKLFF.

The J gene is TRBJ2-1, the V gene TRBV5-8; no clear D. Germline-derived CDR1 and CDR2 are SGHTS and YDEGEE. V lost 5 bases and J lost 0, with 12 bases in between. The CDR3 runs to 15 residues. CDR3 coding DNA: TGTGCCAGCAGTTTTAGTTTTCTCTCCTACAATGAGCAGTTCTTC. It encodes CASSFSFLSYNEQFF. The complete variable domain, with remaining parts taken from reference TRBV5-8 and TRBJ2-1, reads EAGVTQSPTHLIKTRGQQATLRCSPISGHTSVYWYQQALGLGLQFLLWYDEGEERNRGNFPPRFSGRQFPNYSSELNVNALELEDSALYLCASSFSFLSYNEQFFGPGTRLTVL.

This clone was found once. The V gene is TRBV28, the J gene TRBJ1-4; maybe TRBD1 (6 bases). The V end was cut by 2 bases, the J end by 8 bases, with 12 bases between. This CDR3 spans 14 amino acids. Germline loops: CDR1 MDHEN, CDR2 SYDVKM. The CDR3 reads CASSLIRGVEKLFF. The CDR3 nucleotides read TGTGCCAGCAGTTTAATCAGGGGAGTGGAAAAACTGTTTTTT.

A word on this clone: Other DNA variants within this sample encode the same CDR3. V usage is TRBV11-2 and J usage is TRBJ2-1; D might be TRBD1 (5 bases). Germline loops: CDR1 SGHAT, CDR2 FQNNGV. V lost 1 base, J lost 0 bases, and 7 bases lay in between. The CDR3 has 15 amino acids. The CDR3 sequence: CASSLGGLSYNEQFF. As DNA, the CDR3 is TGTGCCAGCAGCTTAGGGGGCCTCTCCTACAATGAGCAGTTCTTC.

The chain combines TRBV20-1 with TRBJ1-2, with D maybe TRBD1 (5 bases). CDR1 and CDR2 from the germline V gene are DFQATT and SNEGSKA (reference sequence). The V gene lost 5 bases and the J gene lost 5 bases, with 9 bases spanning the gap. The CDR3 runs 11 residues. The CDR3 coding sequence is TGCAGTGCTCCCCAGGGTTATGGCTACACCTTC. It yields the protein CSAPQGYGYTF.

The V and J genes are TRBV5-6 and TRBJ2-5; D is possibly TRBD1 (5 bases). From germline, CDR1 is SGHDT and CDR2 YYEEEE. Trimming shortened V by 3 bases and J by 5 bases, and 8 bases separated the two germline ends. The length of the CDR3 is 12 residues. The CDR3 is CASSSYRETQYF. CDR3 nucleotide sequence: TGTGCCAGCAGCTCATACAGGGAGACCCAGTACTTC. The variable domain in full, with the rest retrieved from reference TRBV5-6 and TRBJ2-5, is DAGVTQSPTHLIKTRGQQVTLRCSPKSGHDTVSWYQQALGQGPQFIFQYYEEEERQRGNFPDRFSGHQFPNYSSELNVNALLLGDSALYLCASSSYRETQYFGPGTRLLVL.

This chain connects TRBV27 to TRBJ1-2, with a possible D match to TRBD1 (6 bases). The V end lost 8 bases, the J end lost 4 bases, and 23 bases lay between the germline ends. The germline gives CDR1 MNHEY, CDR2 SMNVEV (reference sequence). This CDR3 has 16 residues. CDR3 protein: CASGGRALTGRYGYTF. The CDR3 DNA reads as TGTGCCAGCGGCGGACGGGCGCTGACAGGCCGCTATGGCTACACCTTC.

CDR3 region: CASSGRVFLGSRYNEQFF. The CDR3 nucleotides are TGTGCCAGTAGTGGCAGGGTTTTTCTGGGTAGTCGGTACAATGAGCAGTTCTTC. The J gene is TRBJ2-1, the V gene TRBV19, with a weak D call TRBD1 (5 bases). The length of the CDR3 is 18 residues. CDR1 LNHDA and CDR2 SQIVND come from the germline V gene (reference sequence). Trimming removed 5 bases from V and 4 bases from J, with 24 bases in between. Full variable domain (missing parts from reference TRBV19 and TRBJ2-1): DGGITQSPKYLFRKEGQNVTLSCEQNLNHDAMYWYRQDPGQGLRLIYYSQIVNDFQKGDIAEGYSVSREKKESFPLTVTSAQKNPTAFYLCASSGRVFLGSRYNEQFFGPGTRLTVL.

Here the CDR3 DNA reads TGTGCCAGCAGCTTGCGAGACATCACAGATACGCAGTATTTT. This encodes CASSLRDITDTQYF. This sequence joins TRBV5-4 and TRBJ2-3; D is unresolved. Germline V gene lookup returns CDR1 SGHNT and CDR2 YYREEE (reference sequence). The CDR3 is 14 amino acids. Trimming pared 1 base from V and 2 bases from J, leaving 8 bases between.

The rearrangement links TRBV9 to TRBJ2-1, with TRBD1 matching over 8 bases. The CDR3 has 13 residues. CDR1 and CDR2 (germline): SGDLS, YYNGEE. After removal of 0 bases from V and 13 bases from J, the junction contained 6 bases not matched to a gene. The CDR3 here is CASSVGGTGGQFF. The CDR3 bases are TGTGCCAGCAGCGTAGGCGGGACAGGTGGACAGTTCTTC. The entire variable domain, with the rest obtained from reference TRBV9 and TRBJ2-1, is as follows: DSGVTQTPKHLITATGQRVTLRCSPRSGDLSVYWYQQSLDQGLQFLIQYYNGEERAKGNILERFSAQQFPDLHSELNLSSLELGDSALYFCASSVGGTGGQFFGPGTRLTVL.

The chain has TRBV5-1 and TRBJ1-1; 8 nucleotides match TRBD1. CDR1 is SGHRS and CDR2 is YFSETQ in the germline V gene. Trimming took 3 bases from V and 9 from J; bases not matched to a gene: 4. This CDR3 has 12 amino acids. The chain's CDR3 is CASSSDRVKAFF. CDR3 DNA sequence: TGCGCCAGCAGCTCGGACAGGGTTAAAGCTTTCTTT.

The chain couples TRBV2 to TRBJ1-4; TRBD1 is a possible D gene (5 bases). The CDR3 contains 16 residues. Germline CDR1 SNHLY, CDR2 FYNNEI. V dropped 6 bases and J dropped 5 bases, with 19 bases sitting between them. DNA of the CDR3: TGTGCCAGCAGAGGGCTGGGGGGAAGGAAAAATGAAAAACTGTTTTTT. Translating it yields CASRGLGGRKNEKLFF.

The chain recombines TRBV2 with TRBJ2-2; D may be TRBD1 (5 bases). The CDR3 sequence is 12 residues long. The V end lost 2 bases, the J end lost 7 bases, and 5 bases lay between the germline ends. CDR1 and CDR2 from the germline V gene are SNHLY and FYNNEI. CDR3 sequence (DNA): TGTGCCAGCAGTGAACAGGGCGGGGAGCTGTTTTTT. This sequence encodes CASSEQGGELFF.

This clone appeared a single time. The J gene is TRBJ2-7, the V gene TRBV12-3 or TRBV12-4, with TRBD2 as a possible D gene (5 bases). V lost 1 base and J 4 bases, leaving 8 bases between the germline ends. The CDR3 runs to 13 residues. The CDR3 sequence is CASSLGGIYEQYF. CDR3 nucleotide sequence: TGTGCCAGCAGTTTAGGAGGGATTTACGAGCAGTACTTC.

V gene TRBV19 combines with J gene TRBJ2-2; TRBD1 agrees at 9 bases. The CDR3 is 18 amino acids. Germline loops: CDR1 LNHDA, CDR2 SQIVND (reference sequence). The junction had 9 bases not matched to a gene; V was cut back by 3 bases and J by 1 base. In nucleotides, the CDR3 is TGTGCCAGTAGTATCTTGGGACAGGGATTCCGGAACACCGGGGAGCTGTTTTTT. It encodes CASSILGQGFRNTGELFF.

This chain uses TRBV7-9 with TRBJ2-5; 10 nucleotides align to TRBD1. Germline values: CDR1 SEHNR, CDR2 FQNEAQ (reference sequence). The trim removed 5 bases at V and 3 bases at J, leaving 3 bases unmatched. CDR3 length: 14 residues. The CDR3 DNA is TGTGCCAGCAGCCCTGGACAGGGGGAAGAGACCCAGTACTTC. Translation gives CASSPGQGEETQYF. The variable domain in full, completed from reference TRBV7-9 and TRBJ2-5, reads DTGVSQNPRHKITKRGQNVTFRCDPISEHNRLYWYRQTLGQGPEFLTYFQNEAQLEKSRLLSDRFSAERPKGSFSTLEIQRTEQGDSAMYLCASSPGQGEETQYFGPGTRLLVL.

The rearrangement uses TRBV2 and TRBJ2-5; TRBD2 might be the D (5 bases). Germline-derived CDR1 and CDR2 are SNHLY and FYNNEI. Trimming removed 1 base from V and 5 bases from J, with 11 bases in between. CDR3 length: 14 amino acids. Here the CDR3 reads CASSEGPSGETQYF. The CDR3 bases are TGTGCCAGCAGTGAAGGTCCCTCGGGGGAGACCCAGTACTTC.

Only a few counts were recorded for this clone. The genes are TRBV2 and TRBJ2-5, with a weak D call TRBD2 (6 bases). The germline V and J ends were trimmed by 6 bases and 2 bases, with 10 bases remaining between them. Per germline, CDR1 SNHLY and CDR2 FYNNEI. The CDR3 is made up of 13 amino acids. CDR3 protein: CASRRDLQETQYF. The DNA for the CDR3 is TGTGCCAGCAGAAGGGACTTGCAAGAGACCCAGTACTTC.

This rearrangement joins TRBV5-4 to TRBJ2-2, with TRBD2 identical over 13 bases. Germline V CDR1 and CDR2: SGHNT, YYREEE (reference sequence). V shed 3 bases, J shed 1 base, and the junction held 3 bases outside the gene matches. The CDR3 extends over 17 amino acids. Here the CDR3 DNA reads TGTGCCAGCAGCTCGGGACTAGCGGGGATGAACACCGGGGAGCTGTTTTTT. It codes for CASSSGLAGMNTGELFF.

The rearrangement uses TRBV11-2 and TRBJ2-3; D is possibly TRBD2 (7 bases). CDR1 and CDR2 (germline): SGHAT, FQNNGV. Trimming stripped 6 bases from V and 1 base from J, with 14 bases between. This CDR3 is 15 amino acids long. The CDR3 reads CASSLDGGRTDTQYF. Written as DNA, the CDR3 is TGTGCCAGCAGTCTAGACGGGGGGCGCACAGATACGCAGTATTTT.